Listed below are T cell receptor beta chains from one sample, sequenced in a study of blood T cell repertoires in COVID-19. The data were produced by immunoSEQ multiplex PCR, yet TCRdb's version contains in-frame clones alone and is incomplete. The top ten clones hold roughly 7% of a sample with a few hundred thousand clones, around three quarters of them seen once. Sample: peripheral blood. The receptors derive from a woman between 65 and 79 years old with acute or convalescent COVID-19. CDR3s include the opening cysteine and the closing phenylalanine or tryptophan. A D gene is named only where the DNA matches it firmly. Size tells how often a clone was seen (once, few, many) or the class of an expanded clone, and some rows leave it out.

J gene: TRBJ2-7
D gene: TRBD1
V gene: TRBV10-1
clone size: NA
CDR3 length: 16
CDR3 DNA: TGCGCCAGCAGATCGCCGTGGGGACAGGGGTCTTACGAGCAGTACTTC
CDR3 protein: CASRSPWGQGSYEQYF

J gene: TRBJ2-2
D gene: NA
V gene: TRBV2
clone size: NA
CDR3 length: 18
CDR3 DNA: TGTGCCAGCAGTTACACACCTCCTCAGGGTTCGAACACCGGGGAGCTGTTTTTT
CDR3 protein: CASSYTPPQGSNTGELFF

J gene: TRBJ1-2
D gene: NA
V gene: TRBV19
clone size: NA
CDR3 length: 13
CDR3 DNA: TGTGCCAGTAGTAACAGGGAGAACTATGGCTACACCTTC
CDR3 protein: CASSNRENYGYTF

J gene: TRBJ1-5
D gene: NA
V gene: TRBV5-6
clone size: few
CDR3 length: 16
CDR3 DNA: TGTGCCAGCAGCTTGTATAAGGGGCGGAACGGTCAGCCCCAGCATTTT
CDR3 protein: CASSLYKGRNGQPQHF

J gene: TRBJ1-1
D gene: TRBD1
V gene: TRBV15
clone size: NA
CDR3 length: 14
CDR3 DNA: TGTGCCACCAGCTGGGGACAGAGGAACACTGAAGCTTTCTTT
CDR3 protein: CATSWGQRNTEAFF

J gene: TRBJ1-2
D gene: NA
V gene: TRBV3-1/TRBV3-2
clone size: few
CDR3 length: 13
CDR3 DNA: TGTGCCAGCAGCCAAACAGGGTACTATGGCTACACCTTC
CDR3 protein: CASSQTGYYGYTF

J gene: TRBJ2-5
D gene: TRBD2
V gene: TRBV11-2
clone size: once
CDR3 length: 15
CDR3 DNA: TGTGCCAGCAGCCCGCCGGGGGGACCCAGAGAGACCCAGTACTTC
CDR3 protein: CASSPPGGPRETQYF

J gene: TRBJ2-1
D gene: TRBD1
V gene: TRBV28
clone size: NA
CDR3 length: 13
CDR3 DNA: TGTGCCAGCTTGGGACAGAGCTACAATGAGCAGTTCTTC
CDR3 protein: CASLGQSYNEQFF

J gene: TRBJ2-7
D gene: TRBD2
V gene: TRBV5-1
clone size: many
CDR3 length: 16
CDR3 DNA: TGCGCCAGCAGCAAGAGCAGCGGGGGCCGCTCCTACGAGCAGTACTTC
CDR3 protein: CASSKSSGGRSYEQYF

J gene: TRBJ1-2
D gene: NA
V gene: TRBV3-1/TRBV3-2
clone size: NA
CDR3 length: 15
CDR3 DNA: TGTGCCAGCAGCCATCTTTCCGGGAAGAAGTATGGCTACACCTTC
CDR3 protein: CASSHLSGKKYGYTF

J gene: TRBJ2-1
D gene: NA
V gene: TRBV2
clone size: NA
CDR3 length: 17
CDR3 DNA: TGTGCCAGCAGATTCAGCCTCTTCCGGGGGGCAAAGAATGAGCAGTTCTTC
CDR3 protein: CASRFSLFRGAKNEQFF

J gene: TRBJ2-5
D gene: TRBD2
V gene: TRBV5-8
clone size: NA
CDR3 length: 17
CDR3 DNA: TGTGCCAGCAGCTTAGGGACTAGCGGGGGGGCAGTGGAGACCCAGTACTTC
CDR3 protein: CASSLGTSGGAVETQYF